This paragraph covers one T cell receptor beta chain sequence. No antigen is known for it. The data derive from a study of T cell responses to AZD1222 COVID-19 vaccine. Profiled with immunoSEQ multiplex PCR; TCRdb holds only in-frame clones, not every one. This repertoire shows roughly 90,000 clones, 90% to 95% found once; its top ten account for under 5%. Germline V gives CDR1 MDHEN, CDR2 SYDVKM. The CDR3 has 13 residues. With V trimmed by 5 bases and J by 6 bases, 7 bases remained unmatched. General study findings and limits: Most donors were white British, females outnumbered males, and clonal diversity was possibly underestimated. Receipt of two AZD1222 doses was followed by a rise in Spike-specific TCR breadth and depth. In all cases, repertoires were sampled only after the peak T cell response.

The sample consisted of peripheral blood, taken on day 0 of MenACWY control vaccination. The J gene is TRBJ2-7, the V gene TRBV28; 7 bases agree with TRBD2. The sequence was obtained from an adult in good health. As DNA, the CDR3 is TGTGCCAGCAGTCCCTGGGGGGGGAGCGAGCAGTACTTC. Protein product: CASSPWGGSEQYF.